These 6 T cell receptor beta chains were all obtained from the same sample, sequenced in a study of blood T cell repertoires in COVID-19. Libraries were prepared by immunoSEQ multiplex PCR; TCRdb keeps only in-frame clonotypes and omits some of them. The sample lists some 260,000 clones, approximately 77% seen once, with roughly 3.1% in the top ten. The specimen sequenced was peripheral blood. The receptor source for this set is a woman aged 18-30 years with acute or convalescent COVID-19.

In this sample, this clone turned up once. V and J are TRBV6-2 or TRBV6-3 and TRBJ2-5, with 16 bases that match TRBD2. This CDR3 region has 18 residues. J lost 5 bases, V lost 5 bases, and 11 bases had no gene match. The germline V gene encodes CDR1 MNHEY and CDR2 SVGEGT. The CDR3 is CASSPWGTSGRADETQYF. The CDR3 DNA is TGTGCCAGCAGTCCCTGGGGGACTAGCGGGAGGGCCGATGAGACCCAGTACTTC.

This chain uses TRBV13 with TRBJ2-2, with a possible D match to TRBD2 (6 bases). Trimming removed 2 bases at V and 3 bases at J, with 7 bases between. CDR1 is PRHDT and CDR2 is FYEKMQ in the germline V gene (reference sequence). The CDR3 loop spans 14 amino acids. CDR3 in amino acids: CASSLWGDTGELFF. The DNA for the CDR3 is TGTGCCAGCAGCTTATGGGGGGACACCGGGGAGCTGTTTTTT. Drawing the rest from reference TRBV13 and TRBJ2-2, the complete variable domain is AAGVIQSPRHLIKEKRETATLKCYPIPRHDTVYWYQQGPGQDPQFLISFYEKMQSDKGSIPDRFSAQQFSDYHSELNMSSLELGDSALYFCASSLWGDTGELFFGEGSRLTVL.

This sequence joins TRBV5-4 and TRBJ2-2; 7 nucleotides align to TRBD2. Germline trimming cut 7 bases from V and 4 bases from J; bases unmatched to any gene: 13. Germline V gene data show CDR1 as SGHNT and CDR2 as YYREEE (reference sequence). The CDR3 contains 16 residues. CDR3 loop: CASSTGLGLATGELFF. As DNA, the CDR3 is TGTGCCAGCTCGACCGGACTAGGGCTGGCCACCGGGGAGCTGTTTTTT.

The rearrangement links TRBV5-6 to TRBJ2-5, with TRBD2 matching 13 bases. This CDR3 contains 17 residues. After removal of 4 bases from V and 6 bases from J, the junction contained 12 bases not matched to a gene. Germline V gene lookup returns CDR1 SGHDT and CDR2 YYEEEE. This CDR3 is CASSGTRGLAGDQTQYF. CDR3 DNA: TGTGCCAGCAGCGGAACACGAGGACTAGCGGGAGACCAGACCCAGTACTTC.

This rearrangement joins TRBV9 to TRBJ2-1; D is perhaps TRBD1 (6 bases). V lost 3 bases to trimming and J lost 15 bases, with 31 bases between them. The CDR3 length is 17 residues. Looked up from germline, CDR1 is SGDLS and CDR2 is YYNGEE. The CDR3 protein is CASSDPLRGTSPYSVFF. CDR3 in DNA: TGTGCCAGCAGCGACCCCTTGAGGGGGACATCTCCCTATTCGGTGTTCTTC.

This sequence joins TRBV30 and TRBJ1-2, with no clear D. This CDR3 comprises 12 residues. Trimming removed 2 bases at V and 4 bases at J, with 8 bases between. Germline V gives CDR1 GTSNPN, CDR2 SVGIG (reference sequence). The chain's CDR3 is CAWSLSGYGYTF. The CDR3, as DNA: TGTGCCTGGAGTTTAAGCGGCTATGGCTACACCTTC. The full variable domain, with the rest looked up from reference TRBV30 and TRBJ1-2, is SQTIHQWPATLVQPVGSPLSLECTVEGTSNPNLYWYRQAAGRGLQLLFYSVGIGQISSEVPQNLSASRPQDRQFILSSKKLLLSDSGFYLCAWSLSGYGYTFGSGTRLTVV.